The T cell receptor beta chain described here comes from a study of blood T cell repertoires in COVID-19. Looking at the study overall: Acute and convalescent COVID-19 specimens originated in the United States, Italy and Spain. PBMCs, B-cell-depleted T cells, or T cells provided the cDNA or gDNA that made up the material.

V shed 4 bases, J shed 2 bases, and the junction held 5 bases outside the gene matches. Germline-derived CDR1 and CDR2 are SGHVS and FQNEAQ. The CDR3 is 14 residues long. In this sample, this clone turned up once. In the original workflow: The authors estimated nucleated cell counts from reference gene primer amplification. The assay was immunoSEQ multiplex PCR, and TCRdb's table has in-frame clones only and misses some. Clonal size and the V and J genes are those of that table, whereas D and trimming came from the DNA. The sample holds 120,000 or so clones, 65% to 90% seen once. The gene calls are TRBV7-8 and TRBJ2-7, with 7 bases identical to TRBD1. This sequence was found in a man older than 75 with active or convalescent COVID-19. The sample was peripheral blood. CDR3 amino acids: CASSSGTDPYEQYF. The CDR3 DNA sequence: TGTGCCAGCAGCTCCGGGACAGACCCCTACGAGCAGTACTTC.